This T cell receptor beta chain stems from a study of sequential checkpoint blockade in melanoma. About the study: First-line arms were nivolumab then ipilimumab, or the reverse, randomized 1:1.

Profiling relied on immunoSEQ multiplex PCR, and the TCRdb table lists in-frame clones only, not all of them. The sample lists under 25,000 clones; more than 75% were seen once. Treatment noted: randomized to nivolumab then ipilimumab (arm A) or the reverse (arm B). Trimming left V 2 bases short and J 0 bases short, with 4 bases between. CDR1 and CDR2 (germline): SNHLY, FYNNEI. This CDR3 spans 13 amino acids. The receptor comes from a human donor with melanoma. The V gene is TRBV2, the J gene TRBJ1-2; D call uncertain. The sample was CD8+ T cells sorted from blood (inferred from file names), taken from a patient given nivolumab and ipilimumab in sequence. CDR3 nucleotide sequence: TGTGCCAGCAGTGAATCGGCTAACTATGGCTACACCTTC. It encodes CASSESANYGYTF.